This T cell receptor beta chain was profiled in a study of blood T cell repertoires in COVID-19. About the research overall: Whether acute or convalescent, the COVID-19 samples came from the United States, Italy and Spain. PBMCs, B-cell-depleted T cells, or T cells were the source of the cDNA or gDNA that made up the material.

Those enrolled in Seattle joined during active infection and were followed longitudinally afterward. CDR3 length equals 15 residues. Germline V CDR1 and CDR2: LNHDA, SQIVND (reference sequence). V dropped 5 bases and J dropped 2; count of bases not matched to a gene: 9. In the study's own analysis: For nucleated cells, counts were estimated from reference gene primer amplification. The table came from immunoSEQ multiplex PCR; TCRdb's copy has only in-frame clones and leaves some out. Clone size and V and J calls were adopted from that table, with D and trimming inferred from the DNA. Counted here are some 240,000 clones, approximately 85% occurring once; the ten biggest clones make up over 2%.

The receptor comes from a woman in her 70s with COVID-19, enrolled during active disease. The chain employs TRBV19 and TRBJ2-7, with 7 bases aligning to TRBD1. The sample was peripheral blood. CDR3 residues: CASSSQTGWAYEQYF. CDR3 nucleotides: TGTGCCAGTAGTTCTCAGACAGGGTGGGCCTACGAGCAGTACTTC. The full variable domain, its missing parts supplied by reference TRBV19 and TRBJ2-7, is DGGITQSPKYLFRKEGQNVTLSCEQNLNHDAMYWYRQDPGQGLRLIYYSQIVNDFQKGDIAEGYSVSREKKESFPLTVTSAQKNPTAFYLCASSSQTGWAYEQYFGPGTRLTVT.